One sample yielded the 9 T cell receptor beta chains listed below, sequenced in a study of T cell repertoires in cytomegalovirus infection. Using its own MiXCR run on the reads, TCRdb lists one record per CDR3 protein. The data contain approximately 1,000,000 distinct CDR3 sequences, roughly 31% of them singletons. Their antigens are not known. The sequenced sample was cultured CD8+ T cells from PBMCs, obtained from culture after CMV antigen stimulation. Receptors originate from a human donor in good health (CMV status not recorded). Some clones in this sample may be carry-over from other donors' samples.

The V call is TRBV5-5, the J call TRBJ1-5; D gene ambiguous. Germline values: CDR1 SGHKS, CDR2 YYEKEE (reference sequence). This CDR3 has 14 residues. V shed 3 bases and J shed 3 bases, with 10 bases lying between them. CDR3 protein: CASSYENVNQPQHF. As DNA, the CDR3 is TGTGCCAGCAGCTATGAAAACGTCAATCAGCCCCAGCATTTT.

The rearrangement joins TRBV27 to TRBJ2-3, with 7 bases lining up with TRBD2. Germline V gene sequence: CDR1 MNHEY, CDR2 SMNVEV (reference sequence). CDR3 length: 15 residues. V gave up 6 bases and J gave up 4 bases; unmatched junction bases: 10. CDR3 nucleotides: TGTGCCAGCAGGCCGGGACTACCTCTCTCAGATACGCAGTATTTT. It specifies CASRPGLPLSDTQYF.

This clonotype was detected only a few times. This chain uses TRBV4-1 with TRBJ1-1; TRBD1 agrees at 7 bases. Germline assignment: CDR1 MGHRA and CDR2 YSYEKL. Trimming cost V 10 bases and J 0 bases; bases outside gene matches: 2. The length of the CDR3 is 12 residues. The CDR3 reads CANTGVNTEAFF. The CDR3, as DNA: TGCGCCAACACAGGGGTGAACACTGAAGCTTTCTTT.

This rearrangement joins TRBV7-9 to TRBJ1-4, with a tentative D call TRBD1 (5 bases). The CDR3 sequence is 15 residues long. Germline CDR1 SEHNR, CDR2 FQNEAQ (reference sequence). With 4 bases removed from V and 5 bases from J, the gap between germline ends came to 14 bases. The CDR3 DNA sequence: TGTGCCAGCAGCTCTCCACAGGATCTGAATGAAAAACTGTTTTTT. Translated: CASSSPQDLNEKLFF.

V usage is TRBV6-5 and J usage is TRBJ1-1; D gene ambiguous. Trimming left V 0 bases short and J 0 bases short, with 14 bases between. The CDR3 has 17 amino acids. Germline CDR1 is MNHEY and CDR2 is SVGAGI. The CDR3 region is CASSYSEEYFMNTEAFF. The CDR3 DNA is TGTGCCAGCAGTTACTCGGAGGAATATTTCATGAACACTGAAGCTTTCTTT.

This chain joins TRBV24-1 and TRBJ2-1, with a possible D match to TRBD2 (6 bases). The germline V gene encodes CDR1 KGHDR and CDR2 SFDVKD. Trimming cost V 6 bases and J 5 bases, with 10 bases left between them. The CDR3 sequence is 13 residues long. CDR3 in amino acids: CATSMGTHNEQFF. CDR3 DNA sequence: TGTGCCACCAGTATGGGGACTCACAATGAGCAGTTCTTC.

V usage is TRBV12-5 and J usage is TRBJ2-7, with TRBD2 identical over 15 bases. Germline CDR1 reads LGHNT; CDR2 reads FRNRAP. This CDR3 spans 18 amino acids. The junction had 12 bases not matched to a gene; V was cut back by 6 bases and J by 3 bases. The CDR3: CASGRGTSGGPILYEQYF. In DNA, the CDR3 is TGTGCTAGTGGCCGAGGGACTAGCGGGGGGCCGATCCTCTACGAGCAGTACTTC. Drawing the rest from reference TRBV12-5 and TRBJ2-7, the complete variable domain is DARVTQTPRHKVTEMGQEVTMRCQPILGHNTVFWYRQTMMQGLELLAYFRNRAPLDDSGMPKDRFSAEMPDATLATLKIQPSEPRDSAVYFCASGRGTSGGPILYEQYFGPGTRLTVT.

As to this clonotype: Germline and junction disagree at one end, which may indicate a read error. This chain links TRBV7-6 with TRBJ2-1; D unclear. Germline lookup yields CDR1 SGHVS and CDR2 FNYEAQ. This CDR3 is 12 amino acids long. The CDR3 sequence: CASSFSRPFFLF. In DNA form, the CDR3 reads TGTGCCAGCAGCTTTAGTAGGCCCTTCTTCCTTTTC. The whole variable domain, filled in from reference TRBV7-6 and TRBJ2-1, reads GAGVSQSPRYKVTKRGQDVALRCDPISGHVSLYWYRQALGQGPEFLTYFNYEAQQDKSGLPNDRFSAERPEGSISTLTIQRTEQRDSAMYRCASSFSRPFFLFGPGTRLTVL.

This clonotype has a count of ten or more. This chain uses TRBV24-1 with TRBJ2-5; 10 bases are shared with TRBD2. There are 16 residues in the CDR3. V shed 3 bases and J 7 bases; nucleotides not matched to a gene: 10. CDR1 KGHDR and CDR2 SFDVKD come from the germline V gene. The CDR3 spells CATSDRGTSAGGTQYF. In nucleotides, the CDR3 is TGTGCCACCAGTGATCGGGGGACTAGCGCTGGTGGGACCCAGTACTTC.